This T cell receptor (beta chain) was observed in a study of Graves' ophthalmopathy and Graves' hyperthyroidism. About the research overall: Researchers obtained peripheral blood at initial diagnosis, before any treatment had begun. The study, taken as a whole, reports: Most expanded clonotypes in thyroid above 0.001 frequency also showed up in blood. Ophthalmopathy progression was predicted with 55% to 71% sensitivity and 72.22% specificity.

Germline CDR1 is LNHNV and CDR2 is YYDKDF (reference sequence). V dropped 2 bases and J dropped 7; count of bases not matched to a gene: 6. The length of the CDR3 is 15 residues. A remark on this clonotype: What it binds is not known.

Investigators amplified TCR beta CDR3 regions from RNA transcripts. HTBI primers primed a first-round RT-PCR, and a second-round multiplex PCR followed. From the multiplex PCR reads, TCRdb called clonotypes with MiXCR, one entry per CDR3 protein. This table holds more than 550,000 distinct CDR3 sequences, over 40% found once. Presentation of ophthalmopathy in the donors involved moderate-to-severe activity, CAS ≥3, NOSPECS ≥4 and a duration under 3 months. Material for sequencing was peripheral blood. The sequence derives from an adult man with Graves' ophthalmopathy. The rearrangement links TRBV15 to TRBJ1-5; 9 positions agree with TRBD1. CDR3 sequence: CATSRPGQGNQPQHF. CDR3 sequence (DNA): TGTGCCACCAGCAGACCGGGACAGGGAAACCAGCCCCAGCATTTT.